Following are 24 T cell receptor beta chains from one sample sequenced in a study of regulatory T cells in long-lasting Graves disease. Regarding time point: newly diagnosed GD, antithyroid drugs for less than 3 months. Isolated PBMC RNA provided the starting material for the TCR library. Building of the TCR beta libraries involved iRepertoire HTBI primers and Arm-PCR of CDR3 regions. TCRdb re-derived calls from the multiplex PCR reads in MiXCR, one entry per CDR3 protein. The sample includes about 440,000 distinct CDR3 sequences, 16% of them seen just once. These same records also appear under a second study, on T cells in Graves' hyperthyroidism and ophthalmopathy.

Sequencing used peripheral blood mononuclear cells (PBMCs), obtained at new diagnosis, from a patient treated with antithyroid drugs. Receptor source: a woman aged 18-30 years with Graves disease.

V is TRBV20-1 and J is TRBJ2-5, with D perhaps TRBD2 (5 bases). Germline V gene data show CDR1 as DFQATT and CDR2 as SNEGSKA (reference sequence). Deletions cut 3 bases from V and 7 bases from J, with 9 bases between. The CDR3 consists of 11 residues. CDR3 amino acids: CSASSVVTQYF. DNA for the CDR3: TGCAGTGCTAGTAGCGTAGTGACCCAGTACTTC.

In this sample, this clonotype turned up many times. The chain combines TRBV11-3 with TRBJ1-6, with D tentatively TRBD1 (5 bases). V lost 4 bases and J 10 bases, leaving 17 bases between the germline ends. This CDR3 spans 15 amino acids. In germline, CDR1 is SGHNT, CDR2 YENEEA. In DNA form, the CDR3 reads TGTGCCAGCAGCTACGAGCAGGGAGGGCTGTCACCCCTCCACTTT. Amino acids: CASSYEQGGLSPLHF.

The chain links TRBV27 to TRBJ2-7, with 9 bases matching TRBD1. The CDR3 has 15 residues. V lost 4 bases and J lost 0; bases outside the gene matches: 4. The germline V gene has CDR1 MNHEY and CDR2 SMNVEV (reference sequence). CDR3 nucleotide sequence: TGTGCCAGCAGTTGGGGGACAGGGCACTCCTACGAGCAGTACTTC. Amino acids: CASSWGTGHSYEQYF.

The table lists this clonotype with a few counts. The chain uses TRBV6-1 and TRBJ2-7, with 10 nucleotides matching TRBD2. Per the germline V gene, CDR1 is MNHNS and CDR2 is SASEGT. V gave up 7 bases and J gave up 12 bases; unmatched junction bases: 18. The CDR3 consists of 15 residues. Here the CDR3 DNA reads TGTGCCAGCAAACCCACTATCGAAGCGGGAGGGCCTCGGTACTTC. This sequence encodes CASKPTIEAGGPRYF.

This clonotype has a single count. A much larger clone lies a single base off, so this may be a read error. The rearrangement links TRBV30 to TRBJ1-2, with D unresolved. The CDR3 runs 14 residues. Germline CDR1 is GTSNPN and CDR2 is SVGIG (reference sequence). The CDR3: CAWSVSTSFYVYTF. For the CDR3, the DNA is TGTGCCTGGAGTGTTTCGACGAGCTTTTATGTCTACACCTTC.

This clonotype was recorded a few times. V is TRBV7-9 and J is TRBJ2-7; no clear D. Germline loops: CDR1 SEHNR, CDR2 FQNEAQ (reference sequence). Trimming pared 0 bases from V and 7 bases from J, leaving 10 bases between. The CDR3 has 13 residues. CDR3 nucleotide sequence: TGTGCCAGCAGCTTAGCTCACGATTTTGAGCAGTACTTC. Translated, it gives CASSLAHDFEQYF.

Many counts were recorded for this clonotype. The rearrangement uses TRBV7-8 and TRBJ2-7; possibly TRBD1 or TRBD2 for D (6 bases each). This CDR3 comprises 14 residues. CDR1 is SGHVS and CDR2 is FQNEAQ in the germline V gene. Trimming cost V 1 base and J 3 bases, with 10 bases left between them. The CDR3 reads CASSLGRDIYEQYF. The CDR3 DNA reads as TGTGCCAGCAGCTTAGGGCGGGACATCTACGAGCAGTACTTC.

This clonotype appeared many times. The genes are TRBV11-2 and TRBJ2-1, with D perhaps assigned TRBD1 or TRBD2 (5 bases each). With the DNA end fitting TRBJ2-3 better, the J assignment may be wrong. Germline values: CDR1 SGHAT, CDR2 FQNNGV. CDR3 length: 12 amino acids. The CDR3 loop reads CASSLDGGTQYF. Written as DNA, the CDR3 is TGTGCCAGCAGCTTAGATGGGGGTACGCAGTATTTT.

This clonotype has ten or more counts. The chain employs TRBV10-2 and TRBJ2-5; D not certain. The CDR3 consists of 12 residues. Trimming removed 3 bases from V and 5 bases from J, with 7 bases in between. Germline CDR1 and CDR2: WSHSY and SAAADI. CDR3 residues: CASSDWGETQYF. CDR3 coding DNA: TGCGCCAGCAGTGATTGGGGTGAGACCCAGTACTTC.

This clonotype came up many times. This sequence joins TRBV6-1 and TRBJ2-7, with D unresolved. V lost 0 bases to trimming and J lost 7 bases, with 10 bases between them. The germline gives CDR1 MNHNS, CDR2 SASEGT. The CDR3 length is 13 residues. The CDR3 loop is CASSEALQWEQYF. Here the CDR3 DNA reads TGTGCCAGCAGTGAAGCCCTACAGTGGGAGCAGTACTTC.

This clonotype was found many times. This rearrangement joins TRBV3-1 to TRBJ1-1; D remains ambiguous. Germline V gene sequence: CDR1 LGHDT, CDR2 YNNKEL (reference sequence). The CDR3 extends over 14 amino acids. The V gene lost 1 base and the J gene lost 1 base, with 7 bases spanning the gap. CDR3 DNA: TGTGCCAGCAGCCAAGGTCCCTGGAACACTGAAGCTTTCTTT. Its translation is CASSQGPWNTEAFF. The whole variable domain, remainder taken from reference TRBV3-1 and TRBJ1-1, is DTAVSQTPKYLVTQMGNDKSIKCEQNLGHDTMYWYKQDSKKFLKIMFSYNNKELIINETVPNRFSPKSPDKAHLNLHINSLELGDSAVYFCASSQGPWNTEAFFGQGTRLTVV.

This clonotype was picked up many times. J is TRBJ2-3 and V is TRBV15, with D perhaps being TRBD1 or TRBD2 (5 bases each). The V gene's germline CDR1 is LNHNV and CDR2 YYDKDF (reference sequence). The CDR3 is 18 amino acids. Trimming removed 0 bases at V and 5 bases at J, with 21 bases between. The CDR3: CATSRDLGPRYPGDTQYF. In DNA form, the CDR3 reads TGTGCCACCAGCAGAGACTTGGGACCGAGATATCCTGGAGATACGCAGTATTTT.

The chain recombines TRBV7-3 with TRBJ2-3; 11 bases are shared with TRBD2. In germline, CDR1 is SGHTA, CDR2 FQGTGA. Trimming took 4 bases from V and 4 from J; bases not matched to a gene: 13. This CDR3 has 18 amino acids. CDR3 in DNA: TGTGCCAGCAGCTCCCGTGACCCTACTAGCGGGGGAGCAGATACGCAGTATTTT. Residues: CASSSRDPTSGGADTQYF.

In this sample, this clonotype turned up a few times. This chain joins TRBV20-1 and TRBJ2-5; a weak D match, TRBD2 (5 bases). In germline, CDR1 is DFQATT, CDR2 SNEGSKA (reference sequence). V was shortened by 6 bases and J by 2 bases, with 13 bases between the two germline ends. This CDR3 is built from 13 residues. The DNA for the CDR3 is TGCAGTGCCCCAAAGCGGCCTCAAGAGACCCAGTACTTC. Its protein is CSAPKRPQETQYF.

The chain employs TRBV5-1 and TRBJ2-4; D call uncertain. This CDR3 comprises 15 residues. V lost 0 bases and J 0 bases, leaving 7 bases between the germline ends. Germline CDR1 reads SGHRS; CDR2 reads YFSETQ. The CDR3 sequence is CASSLASAAKNIQYF. The DNA of the CDR3 is TGCGCCAGCAGCTTGGCTTCGGCAGCCAAAAACATTCAGTACTTC.

This sequence joins TRBV7-9 and TRBJ2-1, with 10 nucleotides matching TRBD1. Trimming at V came to 5 bases and at J to 6 bases, leaving 7 bases not matched to a gene. CDR3 size: 15 residues. Germline assignment: CDR1 SEHNR and CDR2 FQNEAQ (reference sequence). CDR3 sequence: CASSRTGGVLNEQFF. CDR3 in DNA: TGTGCCAGCAGCCGGACAGGGGGAGTCCTCAATGAGCAGTTCTTC.

The chain is built from TRBV20-1 and TRBJ2-1; 8 nucleotides match TRBD1. Germline CDR1 and CDR2: DFQATT and SNEGSKA (reference sequence). The CDR3 sequence is 16 residues long. Trimming took 3 bases from V and 2 from J; bases not matched to a gene: 9. CDR3 DNA sequence: TGCAGTGCTAGTAACCCACAGGGGGTCCCCTACAATGAGCAGTTCTTC. Its protein is CSASNPQGVPYNEQFF.

This clonotype was recorded at least ten times. This chain connects TRBV7-2 to TRBJ2-3; D gene uncertain. Trimming shortened V by 5 bases and J by 6 bases, and 12 bases separated the two germline ends. CDR1 and CDR2 from the germline V gene are SGHTA and FQGNSA. The CDR3 length is 13 residues. CDR3 in DNA: TGTGCCAGCAGCCAAGGAGTTTGGGATACGCAGTATTTT. Amino acid sequence: CASSQGVWDTQYF.

The chain links TRBV3-1 to TRBJ2-2, with TRBD2 identical over 7 bases. Germline loops: CDR1 LGHDT, CDR2 YNNKEL (reference sequence). Trimming cost V 4 bases and J 7 bases; bases outside gene matches: 3. The CDR3 consists of 13 residues. CDR3 amino acids: CASSLGGNGELFF. CDR3 nucleotide sequence: TGTGCCAGCAGCCTGGGAGGGAACGGGGAGCTGTTTTTT.

On this clonotype itself: A much larger clone lies a single base off, so this may be a read error. The V gene is TRBV10-3, the J gene TRBJ2-1; D is undetermined. V shed 7 bases and J shed 11 bases, with 24 bases lying between them. The CDR3 sequence is 15 residues long. CDR1 and CDR2 from the germline V gene are ENHRY and SYGVKD. CDR3 loop: CAITESPPIGNKQFF. The CDR3 DNA is TGTGCCATCACCGAGTCCCCCCCCATAGGGAATAAGCAGTTCTTC.

This clonotype showed up many times. The rearrangement uses TRBV6-1 and TRBJ2-7; 8 nucleotides match TRBD2. V lost 2 bases to trimming and J lost 2 bases; unmatched junction nucleotides: 5. The germline V gene encodes CDR1 MNHNS and CDR2 SASEGT. This CDR3 comprises 15 residues. CDR3 residues: CASSEISGSTYEQYF. Written as DNA, the CDR3 is TGTGCCAGCAGTGAAATCAGCGGGAGCACCTACGAGCAGTACTTC.

This clonotype has more than one count but fewer than ten. A much larger clone differs from this one at a single base, so this may be a read error. In this CDR3 the conserved last residue, phenylalanine or tryptophan, is missing, so a read error is likely. The chain joins TRBV5-4 to TRBJ2-1; D not certain. V was trimmed by 7 bases and J by 9 bases, leaving 14 bases between them. The CDR3 is 12 amino acids. Germline V lookup: CDR1 SGHNT, CDR2 YYREEE (reference sequence). CDR3 sequence (DNA): TGTGCCAGCCGGACCGTCTTGAGTGAGCAGTTCCTC. This gives the protein CASRTVLSEQFL.

The chain is built from TRBV11-3 and TRBJ2-7, with 12 bases that match TRBD1. This CDR3 has 14 amino acids. The germline CDR1 and CDR2 sequences are SGHNT and YENEEA. The ends lost 5 bases at V and 5 bases at J; junction bases unmatched: 4. For the CDR3, the DNA is TGTGCCAGCAGCCCGGGGACAGGGGGCGACGAGCAGTACTTC. It is translated as CASSPGTGGDEQYF.

This clonotype appeared many times. This chain joins TRBV12-3 or TRBV12-4 and TRBJ2-1; D is unclear. Deletions cut 7 bases from V and 3 bases from J, with 13 bases between. CDR3 length equals 14 residues. The DNA for the CDR3 is TGTGCCAGCACGATTCTAGGGCTCTACAATGAGCAGTTCTTC. Its protein product is CASTILGLYNEQFF.